This TCR beta chain was sequenced in a study of T cells after yellow fever vaccination. Whole-study context: Where fractions had low cell numbers, libraries were prepared from them with the SMART-Seq v4 Ultra Low Input RNA kit. Study-wide results and caveats: Only a small proportion of the clonotypes turned up in both the CD4 and the CD8 compartments, likely arising from convergent recombination. The booster response re-showed most primary clones: more than 95% CD4, around 90% CD8.

This CDR3 comprises 17 residues. Germline values: CDR1 DFQATT, CDR2 SNEGSKA (reference sequence). Trimming removed 1 base from V and 7 bases from J; junction bases left unmatched: 10. Comments on this clonotype: Its target is unknown.

The TCR cDNA carried a universal primer site and UMIs from 5'RACE template switching. TCRdb used MiXCR to reprocess the 5' RACE reads, holding one entry per CDR3 protein. The table has 450,000 to 600,000 distinct CDR3 sequences, approximately 13% seen once. The TCR sequence derives from a man aged 30-40 years who received the YFV17D yellow fever vaccine. The sample in question was PBMCs, obtained on the day of the yellow fever booster vaccination. This chain uses TRBV20-1 with TRBJ2-2, with 12 bases lining up with TRBD1. CDR3 DNA: TGCAGTGCTAGAGCCCCGCCGGGACAGGGGGCTGGCGGGGAGCTGTTTTTT. Translation: CSARAPPGQGAGGELFF.